This TCR beta chain was found in a study of blood T cells in healthy people across ages. A sample-barcoded 5' primer and a J-beta primer mix were used in a second PCR of roughly 7 to 11 cycles. Template switching added a 12-random-nucleotide identifier to every cDNA molecule. MiXCR was run by TCRdb on the 5' RACE reads, yielding one entry per CDR3 protein. The repertoire has 500,000 to 550,000 distinct CDR3 sequences, approximately 25% of them found once; the top ten carry less than 9%. Comment on this clonotype: The antigen is undetermined.

The V end was cut by 7 bases, the J end by 0 bases, with 8 bases between. CDR1 and CDR2 (germline): SQVTM, ANQGSEA. This CDR3 region has 12 residues. Points from the study as a whole: Measured against age, TCR beta diversity per million T cells decreased in a roughly linear manner.

In addition, the sample was reused for a study of T cells of mothers and their children. As that report states: A few healthy Caucasian mothers served as donors, and their six children did as well. Unrelated mother-child pairs always had slightly, but never significantly, lower normalized overlap than related pairs.

This receptor was obtained from a boy aged 5-17 years in good health. The V gene is TRBV29-1, the J gene TRBJ2-3; tentative D call: TRBD2 (6 bases). Material: blood. The CDR3, as DNA: TGCAGCGGCGGGGACAGCACAGATACGCAGTATTTT. Its protein is CSGGDSTDTQYF.